The clone carrying this TCR beta chain was seen many times. Its antigen is currently unknown. These data originate in a study of T cells in Graves' hyperthyroidism and ophthalmopathy. Regions amplified from RNA transcripts were the TCR beta CDR3 regions. An initial round of RT-PCR targeting the TCR CDR3 relied on the HTBI primer set. TCRdb independently ran MiXCR on the multiplex PCR reads; one entry per CDR3 protein. The table shows hundreds of thousands of distinct CDR3 sequences, with roughly 14% occurring only once. Notes on the study in general: Blood also showed most of the thyroid clonotypes that were expanded above 0.001.

The germline CDR1 and CDR2 sequences are KGHSH and LQKENI. V lost 3 bases and J 0 bases, leaving 11 bases between the germline ends. The CDR3 is 15 amino acids. Active moderate-to-severe ophthalmopathy, Clinical Activity Score at least 3, NOSPECS at least 4, under 3 months' duration. The study left out patients who had uncontrolled infection, other autoimmune disease, pregnancy or lactation. The gene calls are TRBV18 and TRBJ1-1, with D maybe TRBD1 (6 bases). The sample was blood. The origin of this receptor is a man aged 18-30 years with Graves' ophthalmopathy. Here the CDR3 reads CASSPLGGLNTEAFF. CDR3 bases: TGTGCCAGCTCACCGTTAGGGGGACTGAACACTGAAGCTTTCTTT.